Below, 17 T cell receptor beta chains from the same sample are listed, as sequenced in a study of technical replicates of blood from a handful of donors. The table came from immunoSEQ multiplex PCR; TCRdb's copy has only in-frame clones and leaves some out. The sample includes 85,000 to 100,000 clones, approximately 93% of them seen just once. The sample was T cells isolated from PBMCs. Every receptor here comes from a human donor in good health.

The chain employs TRBV7-9 and TRBJ1-3; D gene uncertain. Germline values: CDR1 SEHNR, CDR2 FQNEAQ (reference sequence). This CDR3 has 14 residues. Trimming took 5 bases from V and 1 from J, leaving 9 bases between them. Here the CDR3 DNA reads TGTGCCAGCAGCCCGCCGGGGTCTGGAAACACCATATATTTT. It encodes CASSPPGSGNTIYF.

The chain links TRBV4-1 to TRBJ2-7, with a tentative D call TRBD2 (6 bases). With 2 bases removed from V and 5 bases from J, the gap between germline ends came to 13 bases. Germline V gene lookup returns CDR1 MGHRA and CDR2 YSYEKL. CDR3 size: 14 residues. CDR3 coding DNA: TGCGCCAGCAGCCAACCCAGTGGCGGGAACGAGCAGTACTTC. This sequence encodes CASSQPSGGNEQYF.

This clone has a handful of counts. This rearrangement joins TRBV5-5 to TRBJ2-4; possible D gene TRBD1, 5 bases. Germline V gives CDR1 SGHKS, CDR2 YYEKEE (reference sequence). The CDR3 spans 12 residues. The V gene lost 4 bases and the J gene lost 6 bases, with 8 bases spanning the gap. CDR3 nucleotides: TGTGCCAGCAGCCGGACACGAAACATTCAGTACTTC. It codes for CASSRTRNIQYF.

This chain joins TRBV27 and TRBJ2-5, with D possibly matching TRBD2 (5 bases). This CDR3 is built from 13 residues. V dropped 5 bases and J dropped 7 bases, with 14 bases sitting between them. The germline V gene encodes CDR1 MNHEY and CDR2 SMNVEV (reference sequence). The CDR3 reads CASSGGSGWTQYF. The CDR3 DNA follows: TGTGCCAGCAGTGGTGGGTCGGGGTGGACCCAGTACTTC.

Comment on this clone: At one end the junction does not follow the germline gene, possibly because of a read error. The chain has TRBV6-5 and TRBJ2-7; D perhaps matches TRBD1 (5 bases). Per germline, CDR1 MNHEY and CDR2 SVGAGI. This CDR3 is 15 amino acids long. The CDR3 nucleotides are TGTGCCAGCGGCCGTCGCGAAGCTGGGGCCTACGAGCAGTACTTT. It yields the protein CASGRREAGAYEQYF.

The chain couples TRBV6-1 to TRBJ2-1; tentatively, D is TRBD2 (6 bases). Germline lookup yields CDR1 MNHNS and CDR2 SASEGT. The ends were cut back, 0 bases at V and 6 bases at J, with 12 bases in the middle. This CDR3 has 15 amino acids. The CDR3 sequence is CASSEAPGLRNEQFF. The CDR3 bases are TGTGCCAGCAGTGAAGCTCCGGGACTCCGCAATGAGCAGTTCTTC.

The rearrangement uses TRBV19 and TRBJ1-1, with D tentatively TRBD1 (5 bases). V was trimmed by 7 bases and J by 5 bases, leaving 11 bases between them. The germline V gene has CDR1 LNHDA and CDR2 SQIVND (reference sequence). This CDR3 has 12 residues. The CDR3 bases are TGTGCCAGTACATTAGGGGATACTGAAGCTTTCTTT. Translation: CASTLGDTEAFF.

This chain connects TRBV9 to TRBJ1-2, with 7 bases fitting TRBD1. CDR3 size: 15 residues. Trimming took 3 bases from V and 2 from J; bases not matched to a gene: 7. Germline CDR1 is SGDLS and CDR2 is YYNGEE. The CDR3 DNA reads TGTGCCAGCAGCGGATACGGGACAGCCAACTATGGCTACACCTTC. This gives the protein CASSGYGTANYGYTF. Full variable domain (remainder filled in from reference TRBV9 and TRBJ1-2): DSGVTQTPKHLITATGQRVTLRCSPRSGDLSVYWYQQSLDQGLQFLIQYYNGEERAKGNILERFSAQQFPDLHSELNLSSLELGDSALYFCASSGYGTANYGYTFGSGTRLTVV.

This clone was counted a single time. V is TRBV15 and J is TRBJ1-2; weak D call: TRBD1 (6 bases). Germline CDR1 reads LNHNV; CDR2 reads YYDKDF (reference sequence). V was clipped by 3 bases and J by 6 bases, with 11 bases between them. CDR3 length: 13 residues. The CDR3 nucleotides are TGTGCCACCAGCAGTCGGGGGGCAGATGGCTACACCTTC. It encodes CATSSRGADGYTF.

The chain carries TRBV7-9 and TRBJ2-1; 12 nucleotides line up with TRBD2. The trim removed 3 bases at V and 8 bases at J, leaving 14 bases unmatched. Germline CDR1 and CDR2: SEHNR and FQNEAQ (reference sequence). The CDR3 runs to 18 residues. This CDR3 is CASSFRAGTSGRPYEQFF. CDR3 nucleotides: TGTGCCAGCAGCTTCAGAGCGGGTACTAGCGGGAGGCCCTATGAGCAGTTCTTC.

The rearrangement uses TRBV7-6 and TRBJ1-1, with TRBD1 matching over 9 bases. The germline gives CDR1 SGHVS, CDR2 FNYEAQ. The trim removed 5 bases at V and 0 bases at J, leaving 10 bases unmatched. The CDR3 has 17 amino acids. The DNA of the CDR3 is TGTGCCAGCAGCCTGACAGGGGGTAGGGGGCTGAACACTGAAGCTTTCTTT. This encodes CASSLTGGRGLNTEAFF.

The chain joins TRBV7-9 to TRBJ2-7; TRBD2 is a possible D gene (6 bases). There are 15 residues in the CDR3. CDR1 is SEHNR and CDR2 is FQNEAQ in the germline V gene (reference sequence). V lost 5 bases and J lost 3, with 17 bases in between. CDR3 sequence: CASSHWRQGLYEQYF. CDR3 coding DNA: TGTGCCAGCAGCCATTGGCGGCAGGGACTCTACGAGCAGTACTTC.

This clone was seen a single time. The V and J genes are TRBV28 and TRBJ2-7, with 10 bases identical to TRBD2. Germline lookup yields CDR1 MDHEN and CDR2 SYDVKM. This CDR3 comprises 15 residues. The ends lost 5 bases at V and 5 bases at J; junction bases unmatched: 9. The CDR3 is CASSGSSGSGNEQYF. As DNA, the CDR3 is TGTGCCAGCAGTGGATCTAGCGGGAGCGGCAACGAGCAGTACTTC.

The rearrangement uses TRBV11-3 and TRBJ2-7; 9 bases match TRBD1. This CDR3 spans 15 amino acids. CDR1 and CDR2 (germline): SGHNT, YENEEA. Trimming took 5 bases from V and 2 from J; bases not matched to a gene: 7. CDR3 region: CASSGRDRDAYEQYF. The CDR3 nucleotides are TGTGCCAGCAGCGGCCGGGACAGGGATGCCTACGAGCAGTACTTC.

The V and J genes are TRBV9 and TRBJ2-5; TRBD2 matches at 8 bases. The CDR3 covers 16 residues. From germline, CDR1 is SGDLS and CDR2 YYNGEE. The junction had 10 bases not matched to a gene; V was cut back by 4 bases and J by 2 bases. The CDR3 sequence: CASSRAGGAGQETQYF. CDR3 nucleotides: TGTGCCAGCAGCCGAGCCGGGGGGGCGGGTCAAGAGACCCAGTACTTC. The full variable domain, completed using reference TRBV9 and TRBJ2-5, is DSGVTQTPKHLITATGQRVTLRCSPRSGDLSVYWYQQSLDQGLQFLIQYYNGEERAKGNILERFSAQQFPDLHSELNLSSLELGDSALYFCASSRAGGAGQETQYFGPGTRLLVL.

This clone was found once. The V call is TRBV28, the J call TRBJ2-7; TRBD1 agrees at 9 bases. With V trimmed by 6 bases and J by 2 bases, 8 bases remained unmatched. Germline V gene sequence: CDR1 MDHEN, CDR2 SYDVKM. The CDR3 runs to 15 residues. In DNA form, the CDR3 reads TGTGCCAGCAGGGGGGCGGGACAGGGAACCTACGAGCAGTACTTC. Protein sequence: CASRGAGQGTYEQYF. Combining the CDR3 with reference TRBV28 and TRBJ2-7 gives the whole variable domain DVKVTQSSRYLVKRTGEKVFLECVQDMDHENMFWYRQDPGLGLRLIYFSYDVKMKEKGDIPEGYSVSREKKERFSLILESASTNQTSMYLCASRGAGQGTYEQYFGPGTRLTVT.

The DNA of the CDR3 is TGCGCCAGCCCGAATCGCCGGGGTCGGGGCTACACCTTC. This codes for CASPNRRGRGYTF. The chain uses TRBV4-1 and TRBJ1-2; the D is unclear. The CDR3 is 13 amino acids. The germline V gene encodes CDR1 MGHRA and CDR2 YSYEKL. V was trimmed by 8 bases and J by 8 bases, leaving 18 bases between them.